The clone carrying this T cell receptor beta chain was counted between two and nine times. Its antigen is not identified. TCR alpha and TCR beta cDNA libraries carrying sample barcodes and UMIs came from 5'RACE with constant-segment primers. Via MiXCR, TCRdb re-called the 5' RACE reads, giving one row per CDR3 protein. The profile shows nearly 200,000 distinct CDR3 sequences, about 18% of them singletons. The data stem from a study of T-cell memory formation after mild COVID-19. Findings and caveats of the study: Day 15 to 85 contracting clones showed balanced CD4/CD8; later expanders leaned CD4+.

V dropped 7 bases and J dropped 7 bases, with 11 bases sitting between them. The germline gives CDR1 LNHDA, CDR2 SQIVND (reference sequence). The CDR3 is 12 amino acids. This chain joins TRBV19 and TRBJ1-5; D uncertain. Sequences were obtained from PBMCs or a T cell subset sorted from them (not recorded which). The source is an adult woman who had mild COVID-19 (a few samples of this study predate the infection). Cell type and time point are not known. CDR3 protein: CASTWGRQPQHF. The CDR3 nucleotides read TGTGCCAGTACGTGGGGTCGACAGCCCCAGCATTTT.